The clone carrying this TCR beta chain occurred once. This sample is part of a study of control samples from healthy donors and cancer patients. The CDR3 consists of 13 residues. Germline V gene lookup returns CDR1 MGHDK and CDR2 SYGVNS. Trimming removed 1 base from V and 7 bases from J, with 8 bases in between. Some clones are missing from TCRdb's copy, which holds only in-frame ones; the method was immunoSEQ multiplex PCR. The sample comprises around 90,000 clones, 70% to 90% of which are singletons, and more than 15% rests with the top ten. This clonotype was obtained from a man aged 25 to 40 in good health. This rearrangement joins TRBV25-1 to TRBJ1-5; D remains unclear. Sequencing was carried out using blood. CDR3 DNA sequence: TGTGCCAGCAGTGAATGGAAGGGCCAGCCCCAGCATTTT. This codes for CASSEWKGQPQHF.